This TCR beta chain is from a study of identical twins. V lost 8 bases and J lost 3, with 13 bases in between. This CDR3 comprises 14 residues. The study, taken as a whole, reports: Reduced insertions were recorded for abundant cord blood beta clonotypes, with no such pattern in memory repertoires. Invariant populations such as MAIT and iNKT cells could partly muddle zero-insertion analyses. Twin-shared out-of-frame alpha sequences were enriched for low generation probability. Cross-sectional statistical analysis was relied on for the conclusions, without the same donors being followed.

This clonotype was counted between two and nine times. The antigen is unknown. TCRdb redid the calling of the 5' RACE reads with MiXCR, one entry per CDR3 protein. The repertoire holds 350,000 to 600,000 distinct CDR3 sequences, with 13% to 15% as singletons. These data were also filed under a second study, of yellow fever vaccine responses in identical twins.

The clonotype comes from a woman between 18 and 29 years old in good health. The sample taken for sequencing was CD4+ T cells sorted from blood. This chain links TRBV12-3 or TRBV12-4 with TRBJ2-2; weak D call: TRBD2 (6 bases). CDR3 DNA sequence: TGTGCCAGCGCAGGCCGGGACTACACCGGGGAGCTGTTTTTT. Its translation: CASAGRDYTGELFF.